Each of the 13 T cell receptor beta chains below was sequenced from the same sample in a study of cytomegalovirus exposure and HLA in healthy donors. Some clones are missing from TCRdb's copy, which holds only in-frame ones; the method was immunoSEQ multiplex PCR. Among 100,000 to 120,000 clones, over 75% were seen once, and the ten largest hold 1.4%. Sequencing input: PBMCs. Source of these receptors: a woman aged 30 to 39 in good health and CMV-seropositive.

This chain connects TRBV28 to TRBJ2-7; weak D call: TRBD1 (5 bases). CDR3 size: 14 residues. Looked up from germline, CDR1 is MDHEN and CDR2 is SYDVKM. Between the trimmed V and J ends, which lost 6 bases and 3 bases, there was a span of 15 bases. This chain's CDR3 is CASSLDTVGYEQYF. The CDR3, as DNA: TGTGCCAGCAGCTTGGACACCGTCGGCTACGAGCAGTACTTC.

V and J are TRBV28 and TRBJ2-3, with TRBD2 matching over 11 bases. The junction had 6 bases not matched to a gene; V was cut back by 3 bases and J by 4 bases. The CDR3 has 16 amino acids. CDR1 MDHEN and CDR2 SYDVKM come from the germline V gene. CDR3 protein: CASSFGSGGASDTQYF. CDR3 nucleotide sequence: TGTGCCAGCAGTTTTGGTAGCGGGGGGGCCTCAGATACGCAGTATTTT.

This clone was counted only a few times. This rearrangement joins TRBV2 to TRBJ1-2; 8 bases are a match to TRBD1. V lost 6 bases, J lost 5 bases, and 5 bases stayed unmatched. Looked up from germline, CDR1 is SNHLY and CDR2 is FYNNEI. The CDR3 spans 13 residues. The CDR3 DNA sequence: TGTGCCAGCAGACCGGACAGGGATTATGGCTACACCTTC. Amino acids: CASRPDRDYGYTF.

This chain uses TRBV11-2 with TRBJ2-5; D is undetermined. Trimming took 3 bases from V and 5 from J, leaving 4 bases between them. Germline CDR1 is SGHAT and CDR2 is FQNNGV. The CDR3 runs 11 residues. The CDR3 DNA is TGTGCCAGCAGCTTCGCGGAGACCCAGTACTTC. Translation gives CASSFAETQYF.

This chain joins TRBV7-2 and TRBJ1-2; TRBD1 might be the D (5 bases). The V gene lost 5 bases and the J gene lost 13 bases, with 17 bases spanning the gap. There are 12 residues in the CDR3. Germline V gives CDR1 SGHTA, CDR2 FQGNSA. The CDR3 loop reads CASSQDSRVSTF. The CDR3 DNA follows: TGTGCCAGCAGCCAAGACAGCCGCGTGTCCACCTTC.

The chain combines TRBV6-1 with TRBJ1-1, with 7 bases identical to TRBD1. Germline trimming cut 0 bases from V and 1 base from J; bases unmatched to any gene: 5. Germline lookup yields CDR1 MNHNS and CDR2 SASEGT. The CDR3 spans 16 residues. The CDR3 region has the DNA TGTGCCAGCAGTGAAGCCCCCTGGACAGGGAACACTGAAGCTTTCTTT. This translates into CASSEAPWTGNTEAFF.

The chain has TRBV9 and TRBJ2-3, with no clear D. The V end was cut by 0 bases, the J end by 4 bases, with 15 bases between. CDR3 length: 16 amino acids. Germline V CDR1 and CDR2: SGDLS, YYNGEE. CDR3 DNA: TGTGCCAGCAGCGTAGAACCCGAGGATATGGCAGATACGCAGTATTTT. It encodes CASSVEPEDMADTQYF.

This chain joins TRBV7-9 and TRBJ2-7; possibly TRBD2 for D (5 bases). Trimming took 1 base from V and 3 from J, leaving 7 bases between them. CDR1 and CDR2 from the germline V gene are SEHNR and FQNEAQ (reference sequence). The CDR3 totals 13 residues. The CDR3: CASSLVAGYEQYF. The CDR3 region has the DNA TGTGCCAGCAGCTTAGTGGCGGGCTACGAGCAGTACTTC.

This sequence joins TRBV5-6 and TRBJ2-7; TRBD2 might be the D (5 bases). CDR3 length: 15 residues. V was trimmed by 4 bases and J by 3 bases, leaving 17 bases between them. Germline V gives CDR1 SGHDT, CDR2 YYEEEE. In DNA, the CDR3 is TGTGCCAGCAGCCGCAAACCTAGCCTCGGCTACGAGCAGTACTTC. This translates into CASSRKPSLGYEQYF. The full variable domain, its missing parts supplied by reference TRBV5-6 and TRBJ2-7, is DAGVTQSPTHLIKTRGQQVTLRCSPKSGHDTVSWYQQALGQGPQFIFQYYEEEERQRGNFPDRFSGHQFPNYSSELNVNALLLGDSALYLCASSRKPSLGYEQYFGPGTRLTVT.

V usage is TRBV27 and J usage is TRBJ1-2; TRBD1 agrees at 7 bases. J gave up 0 bases and V 5 bases, and 9 bases lay outside the gene matches. Germline lookup yields CDR1 MNHEY and CDR2 SMNVEV (reference sequence). CDR3 length: 16 residues. CDR3 DNA sequence: TGTGCCAGCAGTCCCCAACAGGGGACAGCTAACTATGGCTACACCTTC. Translation: CASSPQQGTANYGYTF.

The V and J genes are TRBV5-4 and TRBJ1-4; possible D gene TRBD1, 6 bases. The CDR3 sequence is 15 residues long. The V and J ends lost 0 bases and 3 bases respectively, with 9 bases between them. Germline-derived CDR1 and CDR2 are SGHNT and YYREEE (reference sequence). The CDR3: CASSLGGGSNEKLFF. The CDR3 coding sequence is TGTGCCAGCAGCTTGGGCGGGGGCTCTAATGAAAAACTGTTTTTT. Complete variable domain (other parts from reference TRBV5-4 and TRBJ1-4): ETGVTQSPTHLIKTRGQQVTLRCSSQSGHNTVSWYQQALGQGPQFIFQYYREEENGRGNFPPRFSGLQFPNYSSELNVNALELDDSALYLCASSLGGGSNEKLFFGSGTQLSVL.

This clone showed up just once. The sample has other DNA sequences that encode this CDR3 too. V gene TRBV6-4 combines with J gene TRBJ2-2; D is uncertain. V dropped 0 bases and J dropped 4 bases, with 3 bases sitting between them. Per the germline V gene, CDR1 is MRHNA and CDR2 is SNTAGT. The CDR3 is made up of 13 amino acids. CDR3 DNA: TGTGCCAGCAGTGACTCTAGCACCGGGGAGCTGTTTTTT. This codes for CASSDSSTGELFF.

The gene calls are TRBV21-1 and TRBJ2-5; TRBD2 is the table's D call and was not checked against the DNA. TRBV21-1 is a pseudogene. This CDR3 has 19 amino acids. The CDR3 nucleotides read TGTGCCAGCAGCTGTCCCGGGACTAGCGGAGCACTATTCCCCGAGACCCAGTACTTC. It codes for CASSCPGTSGALFPETQYF.